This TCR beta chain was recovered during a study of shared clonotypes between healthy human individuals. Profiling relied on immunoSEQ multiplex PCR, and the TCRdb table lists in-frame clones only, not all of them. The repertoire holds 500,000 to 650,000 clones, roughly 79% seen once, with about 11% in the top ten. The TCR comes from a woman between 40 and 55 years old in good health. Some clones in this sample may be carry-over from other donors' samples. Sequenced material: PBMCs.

CDR3 DNA: TGTGCCAGCAGCTCATTCTCGTCGGGCGTCCAGTTCTTC. Its translation is CASSSFSSGVQFF. This chain uses TRBV7-6 with TRBJ2-1; D is ambiguous. CDR3 length equals 13 residues. Germline CDR1 and CDR2: SGHVS and FNYEAQ. Deletions cut 4 bases from V and 13 bases from J, with 17 bases between.